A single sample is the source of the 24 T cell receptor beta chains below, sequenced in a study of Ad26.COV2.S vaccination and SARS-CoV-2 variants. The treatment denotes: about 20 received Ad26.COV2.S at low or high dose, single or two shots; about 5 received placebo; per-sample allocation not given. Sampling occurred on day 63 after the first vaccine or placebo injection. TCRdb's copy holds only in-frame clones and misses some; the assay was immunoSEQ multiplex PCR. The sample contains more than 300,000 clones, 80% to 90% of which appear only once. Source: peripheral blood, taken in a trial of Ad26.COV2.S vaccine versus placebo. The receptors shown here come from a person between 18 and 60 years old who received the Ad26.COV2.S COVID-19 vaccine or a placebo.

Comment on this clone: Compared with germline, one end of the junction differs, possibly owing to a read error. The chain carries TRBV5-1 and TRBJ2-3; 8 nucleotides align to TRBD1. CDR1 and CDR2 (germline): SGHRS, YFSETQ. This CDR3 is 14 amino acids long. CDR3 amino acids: CASSLSGGTDTQYF. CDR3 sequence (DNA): TGCGCCAGCAGCTTGTCAGGGGGCACGGATACGCAGTATTTT. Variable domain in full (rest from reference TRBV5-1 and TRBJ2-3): KAGVTQTPRYLIKTRGQQVTLSCSPISGHRSVSWYQQTPGQGLQFLFEYFSETQRNKGNFPGRFSGRQFSNSRSEMNVSTLELGDSALYLCASSLSGGTDTQYFGPGTRLTVL.

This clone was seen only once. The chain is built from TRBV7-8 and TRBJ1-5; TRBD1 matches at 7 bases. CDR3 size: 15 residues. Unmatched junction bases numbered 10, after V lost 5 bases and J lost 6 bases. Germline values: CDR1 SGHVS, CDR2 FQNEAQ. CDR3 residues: CASSRDRALGQPQHF. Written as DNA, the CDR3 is TGTGCCAGCAGCAGAGACAGGGCCCTCGGTCAGCCCCAGCATTTT.

The CDR3 reads CASTSGLSPLHF. For the CDR3, the DNA is TGTGCCAGTACCTCCGGGCTTTCACCCCTCCACTTT. This chain joins TRBV19 and TRBJ1-6; no clear D. Germline lookup yields CDR1 LNHDA and CDR2 SQIVND (reference sequence). The CDR3 contains 12 residues. The V gene lost 7 bases and the J gene lost 9 bases, with 10 bases spanning the gap.

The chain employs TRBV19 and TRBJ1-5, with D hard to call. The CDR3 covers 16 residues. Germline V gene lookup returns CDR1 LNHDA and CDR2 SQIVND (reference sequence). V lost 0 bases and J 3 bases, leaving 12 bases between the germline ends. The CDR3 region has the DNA TGTGCCAGTAGTATAGATCTTGGGGTTCACAATCAGCCCCAGCATTTT. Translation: CASSIDLGVHNQPQHF.

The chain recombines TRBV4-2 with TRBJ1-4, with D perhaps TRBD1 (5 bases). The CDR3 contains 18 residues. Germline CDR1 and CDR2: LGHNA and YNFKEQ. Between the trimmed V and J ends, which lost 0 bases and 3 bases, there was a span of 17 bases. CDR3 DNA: TGTGCCAGCAGCCAAGATACTCAGGGAGTGTTGGCTAATGAAAAACTGTTTTTT. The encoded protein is CASSQDTQGVLANEKLFF.

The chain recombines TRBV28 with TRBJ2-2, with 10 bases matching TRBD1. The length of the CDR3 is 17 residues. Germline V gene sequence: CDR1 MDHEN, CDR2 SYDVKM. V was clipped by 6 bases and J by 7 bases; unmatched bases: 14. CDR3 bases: TGTGCCAGCAGACCCGGGACAGGGGCTTATTTGGGCGGGGAGCTGTTTTTT. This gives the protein CASRPGTGAYLGGELFF.

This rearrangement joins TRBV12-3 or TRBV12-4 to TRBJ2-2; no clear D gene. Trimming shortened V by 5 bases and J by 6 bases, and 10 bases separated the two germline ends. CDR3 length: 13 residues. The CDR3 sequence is CASSPLSSGELFF. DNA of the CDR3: TGTGCCAGCAGTCCCCTTAGTTCCGGGGAGCTGTTTTTT.

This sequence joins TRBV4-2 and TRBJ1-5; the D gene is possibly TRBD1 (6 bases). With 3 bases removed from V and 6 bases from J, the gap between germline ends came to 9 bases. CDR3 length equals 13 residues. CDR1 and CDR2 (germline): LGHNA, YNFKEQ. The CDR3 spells CASSQEGGQPQHF. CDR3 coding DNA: TGTGCCAGCAGCCAGGAGGGGGGTCAGCCCCAGCATTTT.

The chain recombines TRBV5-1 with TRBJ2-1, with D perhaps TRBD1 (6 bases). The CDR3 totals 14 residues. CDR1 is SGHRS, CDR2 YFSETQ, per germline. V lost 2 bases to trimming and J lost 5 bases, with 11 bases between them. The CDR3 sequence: CASSLQGAHNEQFF. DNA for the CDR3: TGCGCCAGCAGCTTACAGGGAGCTCACAATGAGCAGTTCTTC.

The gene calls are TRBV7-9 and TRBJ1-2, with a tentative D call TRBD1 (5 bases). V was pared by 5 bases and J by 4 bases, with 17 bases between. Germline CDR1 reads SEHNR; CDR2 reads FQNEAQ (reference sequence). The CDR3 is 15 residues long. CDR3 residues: CASSPKDGTAYGYTF. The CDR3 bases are TGTGCCAGCAGCCCGAAGGATGGGACGGCCTATGGCTACACCTTC.

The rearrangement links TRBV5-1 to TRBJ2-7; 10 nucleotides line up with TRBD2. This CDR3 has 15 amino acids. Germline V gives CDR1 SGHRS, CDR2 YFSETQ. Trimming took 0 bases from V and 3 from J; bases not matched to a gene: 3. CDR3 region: CASSLGGLANYEQYF. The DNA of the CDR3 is TGCGCCAGCAGCTTGGGGGGACTAGCGAACTACGAGCAGTACTTC.

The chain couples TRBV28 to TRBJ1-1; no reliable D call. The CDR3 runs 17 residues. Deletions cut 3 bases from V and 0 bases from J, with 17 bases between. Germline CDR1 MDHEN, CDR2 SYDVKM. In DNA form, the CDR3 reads TGTGCCAGCAGTTTGATCTCGGCGCGGCTGCTGAACACTGAAGCTTTCTTT. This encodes CASSLISARLLNTEAFF.

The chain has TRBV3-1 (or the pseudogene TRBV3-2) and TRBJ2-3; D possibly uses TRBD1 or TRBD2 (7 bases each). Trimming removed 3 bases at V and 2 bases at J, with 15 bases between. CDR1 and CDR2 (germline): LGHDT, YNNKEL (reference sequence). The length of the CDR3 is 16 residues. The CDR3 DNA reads TGTGCCAGCAGCCACCGGGACAGCGGGGTCACAGATACGCAGTATTTT. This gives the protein CASSHRDSGVTDTQYF.

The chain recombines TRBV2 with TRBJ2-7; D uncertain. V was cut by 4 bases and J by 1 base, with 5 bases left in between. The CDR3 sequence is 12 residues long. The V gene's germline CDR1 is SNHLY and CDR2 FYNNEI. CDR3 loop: CASSVTSYEQYF. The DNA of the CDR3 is TGTGCCAGCAGTGTCACGTCCTACGAGCAGTACTTC.

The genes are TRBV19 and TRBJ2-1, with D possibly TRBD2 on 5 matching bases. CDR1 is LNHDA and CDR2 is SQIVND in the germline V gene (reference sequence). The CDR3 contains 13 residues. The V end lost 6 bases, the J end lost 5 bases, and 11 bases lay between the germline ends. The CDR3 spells CASRLDAHNEQFF. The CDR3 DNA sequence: TGTGCCAGTAGACTAGACGCGCACAATGAGCAGTTCTTC.

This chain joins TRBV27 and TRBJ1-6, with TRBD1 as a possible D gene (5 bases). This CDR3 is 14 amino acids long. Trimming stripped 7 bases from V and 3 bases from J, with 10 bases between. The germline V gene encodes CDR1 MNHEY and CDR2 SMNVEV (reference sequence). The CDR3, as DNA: TGTGCCAGCAATGGGGGATACTATAATTCACCCCTCCACTTT. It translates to CASNGGYYNSPLHF.

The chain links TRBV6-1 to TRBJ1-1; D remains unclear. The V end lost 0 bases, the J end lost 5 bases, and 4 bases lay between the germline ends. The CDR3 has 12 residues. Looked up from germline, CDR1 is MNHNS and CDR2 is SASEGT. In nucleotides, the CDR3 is TGTGCCAGCAGTGAAGCGGGGACTGAAGCTTTCTTT. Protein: CASSEAGTEAFF.

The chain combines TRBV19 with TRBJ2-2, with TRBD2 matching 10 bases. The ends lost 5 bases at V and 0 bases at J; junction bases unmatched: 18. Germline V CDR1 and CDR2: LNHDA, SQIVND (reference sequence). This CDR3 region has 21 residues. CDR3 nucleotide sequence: TGTGCCAGTAGTCTTGACAGGGCAGGTAGCGGGAGGAGGACGAACACCGGGGAGCTGTTTTTT. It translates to CASSLDRAGSGRRTNTGELFF.

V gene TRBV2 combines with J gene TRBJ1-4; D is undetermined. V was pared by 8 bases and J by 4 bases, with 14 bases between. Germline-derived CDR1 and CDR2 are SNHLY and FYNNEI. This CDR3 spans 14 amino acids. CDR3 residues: CASHPRANNEKLFF. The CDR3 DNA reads TGTGCCAGCCACCCTCGGGCCAATAATGAAAAACTGTTTTTT.

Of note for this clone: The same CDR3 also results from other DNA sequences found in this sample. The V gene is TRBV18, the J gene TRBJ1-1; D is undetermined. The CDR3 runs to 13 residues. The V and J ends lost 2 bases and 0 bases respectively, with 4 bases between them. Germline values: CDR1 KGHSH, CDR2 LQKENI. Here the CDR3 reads CASSPNMNTEAFF. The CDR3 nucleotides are TGTGCCAGCTCACCAAACATGAACACTGAAGCTTTCTTT.

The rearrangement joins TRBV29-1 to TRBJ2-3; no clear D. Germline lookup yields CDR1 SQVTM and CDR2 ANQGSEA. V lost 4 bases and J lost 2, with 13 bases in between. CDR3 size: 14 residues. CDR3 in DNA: TGCAGCGTTGCACAGTTCTTGGACACAGATACGCAGTATTTT. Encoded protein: CSVAQFLDTDTQYF.

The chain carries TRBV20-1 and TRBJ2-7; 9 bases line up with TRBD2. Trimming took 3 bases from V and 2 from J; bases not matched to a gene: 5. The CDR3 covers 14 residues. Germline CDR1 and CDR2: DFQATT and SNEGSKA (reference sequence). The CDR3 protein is CSASKRGDTYEQYF. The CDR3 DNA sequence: TGCAGTGCTAGTAAGCGGGGGGATACCTACGAGCAGTACTTC.

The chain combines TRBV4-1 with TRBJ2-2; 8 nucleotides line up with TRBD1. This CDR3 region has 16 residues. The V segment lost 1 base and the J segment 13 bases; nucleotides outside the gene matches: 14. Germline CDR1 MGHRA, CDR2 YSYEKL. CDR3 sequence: CASSQVLAGTGSLLFF. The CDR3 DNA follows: TGCGCCAGCAGCCAAGTTCTTGCTGGGACAGGCTCCTTGCTGTTTTTT.

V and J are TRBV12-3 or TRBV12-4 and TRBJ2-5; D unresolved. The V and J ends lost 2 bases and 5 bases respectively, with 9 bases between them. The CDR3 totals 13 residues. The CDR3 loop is CASSLMGYETQYF. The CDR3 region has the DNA TGTGCCAGCAGTTTAATGGGATACGAGACCCAGTACTTC.